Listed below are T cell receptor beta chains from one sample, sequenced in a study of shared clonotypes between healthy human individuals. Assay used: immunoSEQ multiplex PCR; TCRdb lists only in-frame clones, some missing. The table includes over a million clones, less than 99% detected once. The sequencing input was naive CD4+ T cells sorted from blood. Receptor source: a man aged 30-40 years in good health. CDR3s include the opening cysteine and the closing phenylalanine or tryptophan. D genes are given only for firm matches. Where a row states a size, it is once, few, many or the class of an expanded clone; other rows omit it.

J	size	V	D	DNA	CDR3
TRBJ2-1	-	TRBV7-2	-	TGTGCCAGCAGCTTAAATCCCCCGAGCTCCTACAATGAGCAGTTCTTC	CASSLNPPSSYNEQFF
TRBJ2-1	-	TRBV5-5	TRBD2	TGTGCCAGCAGCTTGGCCGGGGGGAGGACGGCGAATGAGCAGTTCTTC	CASSLAGGRTANEQFF
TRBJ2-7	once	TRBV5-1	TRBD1	TGCGCCAGCAGCTTGGCAGGACAGGGGGCGTTCGAGCAGTACTTC	CASSLAGQGAFEQYF
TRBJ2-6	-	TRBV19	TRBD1	TGTGCCAGTAGTTACACAGGGGGCGCGAGGACTGGGGCCAACGTCCTGACTTTC	CASSYTGGARTGANVLTF
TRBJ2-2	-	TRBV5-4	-	TGTGCCAGCAGCCCTCCCAGGGAAGGTGCCGGGGAGCTGTTTTTT	CASSPPREGAGELFF
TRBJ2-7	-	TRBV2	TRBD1	TGTGCCAGTCTACGGGACAGATACTCCTACGAGCAGTACTTC	CASLRDRYSYEQYF
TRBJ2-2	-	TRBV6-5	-	TGTGCCAGCACCCCAGGGATCGGCACCGGGGAGCTGTTTTTT	CASTPGIGTGELFF
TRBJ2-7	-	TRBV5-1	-	TGCGCCAGCAGCTTGCGATCCGACTACGAGCAGTACTTC	CASSLRSDYEQYF
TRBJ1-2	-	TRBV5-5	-	TGTGCCAGCAGCCCGGACTCTAACTATGGCTACACCTTC	CASSPDSNYGYTF
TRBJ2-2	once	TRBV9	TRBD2	TGTGCCAGCAGCGTAACAACTAGCGGCACCGGGGAGCTGTTTTTT	CASSVTTSGTGELFF
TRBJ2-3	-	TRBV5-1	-	TGCGCCAGCAGCTCAGGGCCAGATACGCAGTATTTT	CASSSGPDTQYF
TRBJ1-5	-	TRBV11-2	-	TGTGCCAGCAGTTTGCGACCGGATTATAGCAATCAGCCCCAGCATTTT	CASSLRPDYSNQPQHF
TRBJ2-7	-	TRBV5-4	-	TGTGCCAGCAGCCGGGACTCTTACGAGCAGTACTTC	CASSRDSYEQYF
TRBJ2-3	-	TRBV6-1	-	TGTGCCAGCAGCGTCGCGGGTACGCAGTATTTT	CASSVAGTQYF
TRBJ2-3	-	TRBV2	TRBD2	TGTGCCAGCAGCGACGCTAGCGGGAGCTTTGGCACAGATACGCAGTATTTT	CASSDASGSFGTDTQYF
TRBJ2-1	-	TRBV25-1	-	TGTGCCAGCAGCCTATTGCAGGGTACAGGAATCAATGAGCAGTTCTTC	CASSLLQGTGINEQFF
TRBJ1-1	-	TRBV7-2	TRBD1	TGTGCCAGCAGCGCGTTACAGGGGGCGAGCACTGAAGCTTTCTTT	CASSALQGASTEAFF
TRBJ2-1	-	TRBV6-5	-	TGTGCCAGCAGTTACTCGACTCGGACTTCGCAGTTCTTC	CASSYSTRTSQFF
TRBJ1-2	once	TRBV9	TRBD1	TGTGCCAGCAGCATCCACAGGGGAGTTAACTATGGCTACACCTTC	CASSIHRGVNYGYTF
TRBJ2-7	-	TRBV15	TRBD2	TGTGCCACCAGCAGAGATCGTTCTAGCGGGGGCTACGAGCAGTACTTC	CATSRDRSSGGYEQYF
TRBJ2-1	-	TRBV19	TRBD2	TGTGCCAGTAGTATACCGGGACTAGCGCACTCCAATGAGCAGTTCTTC	CASSIPGLAHSNEQFF
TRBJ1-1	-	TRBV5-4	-	TGTGCCAGCAGCGAGCCGGGACAGAACACTGAAGCTTTCTTT	CASSEPGQNTEAFF
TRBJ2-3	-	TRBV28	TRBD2	TGTGCCAGCAGCTCCCCCGGACTAGCGGGAGCAGATACGCAGTATTTT	CASSSPGLAGADTQYF
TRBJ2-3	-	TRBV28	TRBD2	TGTGCCAGCAGTTTAGTAGCGGGAGGGTCAGATACGCAGTATTTT	CASSLVAGGSDTQYF
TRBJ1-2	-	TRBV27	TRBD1	TGTGCCAGCAGTTCCCAGGGACAGTACTATGGCTACACCTTC	CASSSQGQYYGYTF
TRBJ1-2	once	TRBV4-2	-	TGTGCCAGCAGCCAAGATCTCAGGGGAAACTATGGCTACACCTTC	CASSQDLRGNYGYTF
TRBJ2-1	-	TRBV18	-	TGTGCCAGCTCACCATCCTGGACGGATTACAATGAGCAGTTCTTC	CASSPSWTDYNEQFF
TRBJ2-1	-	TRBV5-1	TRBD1	TGCGCCAGCAGTACTACAGGGGTTAGCTCCTACAATGAGCAGTTCTTC	CASSTTGVSSYNEQFF
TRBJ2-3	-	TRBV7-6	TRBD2	TGTGCCAGCAGCTTTCTCCCGAGGGCTAGCGGGAGATCCACAGATACGCAGTATTTT	CASSFLPRASGRSTDTQYF
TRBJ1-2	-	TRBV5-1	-	TGCGCCAGCAGCTTGGACAAAGACTACACCTTC	CASSLDKDYTF
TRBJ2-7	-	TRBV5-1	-	TGCGCCAGCAGCTTGGCGCATACAAGAGGCGGGGCAACCTACGAGCAGTACTTC	CASSLAHTRGGATYEQYF
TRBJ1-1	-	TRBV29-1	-	TGCAGCGTTGAAGGACGGATGAACACTGAAGCTTTCTTT	CSVEGRMNTEAFF
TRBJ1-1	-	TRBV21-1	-	TGTGCCAGCAGCAAAGCAGGTGGGAACACTGAAGCTTTCTTT	CASSKAGGNTEAFF
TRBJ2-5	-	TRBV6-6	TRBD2	TGTGCCAGCAGCATGACTAGCCGCGAAGAGACCCAGTACTTC	CASSMTSREETQYF
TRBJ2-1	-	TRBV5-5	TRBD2	TGTGCCAGCAGCATTACTAGCGCATACAATGAGCAGTTCTTC	CASSITSAYNEQFF
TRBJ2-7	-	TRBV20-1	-	TGCAGCGCCGGCGGGTTCTACGAGCAGTACTTC	CSAGGFYEQYF